These T cell receptor beta chains were read from a single sample in a study of blood T cell repertoires in COVID-19. Using immunoSEQ multiplex PCR, the repertoire was profiled, and TCRdb retains in-frame clones only, with some absent. The sample includes some 250,000 clones, around 80% seen only once; the top ten take less than 5%. The specimen was peripheral blood. The receptor source for this set is a man aged 55 to 70 with acute or convalescent COVID-19. The CDR3 runs from the conserved cysteine through the conserved F or W. D genes are given only for firm matches. The size field is filled for only some rows; it gives once, few, many or a size class.

TRBJ1-5,TRBV18,few,NA,TGTGCCAGCTCTACAGGGACTAGCAATCAGCCCCAGCATTTT,CASSTGTSNQPQHF
TRBJ2-3,TRBV7-2,NA,TRBD1,TGTGCCAGCAGCCCCGACAGGGGTCGCACAGATACGCAGTATTTT,CASSPDRGRTDTQYF
TRBJ1-1,TRBV18,few,NA,TGTGCCAGCTCACCACCGGCAGGGAACACTGAAGCTTTCTTT,CASSPPAGNTEAFF
TRBJ2-7,TRBV6-2/TRBV6-3,NA,TRBD1,TGTGCCAGCAGTTCGCGACAGGGGGCGAACCTCCAACAGGCAAAGCAGTACTTC,CASSSRQGANLQQAKQYF
TRBJ2-5,TRBV7-9,NA,NA,TGTGCCAGCAGCTTAGGGGCTTTAGAGACCCAGTACTTC,CASSLGALETQYF
TRBJ2-1,TRBV6-2/TRBV6-3,NA,TRBD2,TGTGCCAGCAGTTACACGGGACTAGCGGCTGGGAATGAGCAGTTCTTC,CASSYTGLAAGNEQFF
TRBJ1-6,TRBV30,NA,NA,TGTGCCTGGAGTGTAGGCACAGGGAATTCACCCCTCCACTTT,CAWSVGTGNSPLHF
TRBJ1-5,TRBV3-1/TRBV3-2,NA,TRBD1,TGTGCCAGCAGCCAGTACAGGGGGAATCAGCCCCAGCATTTT,CASSQYRGNQPQHF
TRBJ2-1,TRBV29-1,NA,TRBD2,TGCAGCGGAACCCGGACTAGCGGGCGGGGGGGTGAGCAGTTCTTC,CSGTRTSGRGGEQFF
TRBJ2-4,TRBV12-1,few,NA,TGTGCCAGCAGCTTGACAGGGGCCAAAAACATTCAGTACTTC,CASSLTGAKNIQYF
TRBJ2-2,TRBV2,NA,TRBD2,TGTGCCAGCGGGGACGTTGGACTAGCGGCCACCGGGGAGCTGTTTTTT,CASGDVGLAATGELFF
TRBJ1-5,TRBV28,NA,NA,TGTGCCAGCAGTTCCACAGGGATCCGGCAGCCCCAGCATTTT,CASSSTGIRQPQHF
TRBJ1-1,TRBV5-6,NA,TRBD1,TGTGCCAGCAGCGCGGGTAACAGGGGTAACACTGAAGCTTTCTTT,CASSAGNRGNTEAFF
TRBJ1-1,TRBV6-2/TRBV6-3,NA,NA,TGTGCCAGCAGTTACTCGAGGGGGATAGAAGCTTTCTTT,CASSYSRGIEAFF
TRBJ2-2,TRBV5-1,NA,NA,TGCGCCAGCAGCTTAGACAGGCCGGAGAGCGGGGAGCTGTTTTTT,CASSLDRPESGELFF
TRBJ2-7,TRBV19,NA,NA,TGTGCCAGTTCCCCGGGACTGCGCGGGGAGCAGTACTTC,CASSPGLRGEQYF
TRBJ1-1,TRBV4-1,few,NA,TGCGCCAGCAGCCACGGGGGATACATGAACACTGAAGCTTTCTTT,CASSHGGYMNTEAFF
TRBJ2-3,TRBV19,NA,NA,TGTGCCAGTAGTATCAGGGGTAGAGCAGATACGCAGTATTTT,CASSIRGRADTQYF
TRBJ1-6,TRBV7-9,NA,TRBD1,TGTGCCAGCAGCGGGGACAGGGGGCATTCACCCCTCCACTTT,CASSGDRGHSPLHF
TRBJ1-1,TRBV18,NA,NA,TGTGCCAGCTCACCTGGCCAGAACACTGAAGCTTTCTTT,CASSPGQNTEAFF
TRBJ1-2,TRBV11-2,NA,NA,TGTGCCAGCAGCATGGCTGGGACTTCCGATGGCTACACCTTC,CASSMAGTSDGYTF
TRBJ2-3,TRBV9,NA,TRBD2,TGTGCCAGCAGCGTAGGAATGTGGGGGGCGGGAGGAGCTGATACGCAGTATTTT,CASSVGMWGAGGADTQYF
TRBJ1-1,TRBV4-1,NA,TRBD1,TGCGCCAGCAGCCAAGGGGAGACAGGGGAAGGTGTCACTGAAGCTTTCTTT,CASSQGETGEGVTEAFF
TRBJ2-5,TRBV5-1,NA,TRBD2,TGCGCCAGCAGCTTGGCACCGTTCGGACTAGCGGGCGATATCCTAGAGACCCAGTACTTC,CASSLAPFGLAGDILETQYF
TRBJ2-3,TRBV7-2,NA,TRBD2,TGTGCCAGCAGTTTAGCGGGAGGAAGCACAGATACGCAGTATTTT,CASSLAGGSTDTQYF
TRBJ2-1,TRBV4-2,NA,TRBD2,TGTGCCAGCAGCCAAGCCTCGCTAGCGGGGGGGCTCAATGAGCAGTTCTTC,CASSQASLAGGLNEQFF
TRBJ2-7,TRBV5-6,NA,NA,TGTGCCAGCAGTTCTGTCTACGAGCAGTACTTC,CASSSVYEQYF
TRBJ2-4,TRBV2,NA,NA,TGTGCCAGCAGTGAATTAAGCGGCTTAGCCAAAAACATTCAGTACTTC,CASSELSGLAKNIQYF
TRBJ2-3,TRBV9,NA,TRBD2,TGTGCCAGCAGCTTCCGGGGGGGCGACACAGATACGCAGTATTTT,CASSFRGGDTDTQYF
TRBJ1-1,TRBV5-8,NA,TRBD1,TGTGCCAGCAGCTTGGGACGACTACAGGGGTACGAAGCTTTCTTT,CASSLGRLQGYEAFF
TRBJ1-1,TRBV10-1,NA,NA,TGCGCCAGCTCCCAAGACAATTTCAACACTGAAGCTTTCTTT,CASSQDNFNTEAFF
TRBJ1-2,TRBV6-1,NA,NA,TGTGCCAGCAGTGAAGCGCTTCGGCAGGACTATGGCTACACCTTC,CASSEALRQDYGYTF
TRBJ2-1,TRBV6-5,few,TRBD2,TGTGCCAGCAGCCCGGGACTAACCTACAATGAGCAGTTCTTC,CASSPGLTYNEQFF
TRBJ1-3,TRBV5-8,NA,NA,TGTGCCAGCAGCTTGACGGTTCCTGGAAACACCATATATTTT,CASSLTVPGNTIYF
TRBJ1-1,TRBV3-1/TRBV3-2,NA,NA,TGTGCCAGCAGCCAACAGGGGAATACTGAAGCTTTCTTT,CASSQQGNTEAFF
TRBJ1-6,TRBV2,NA,TRBD1,TGTGCCAGCAGGGAAACAGGGGGTACAAGTTCCTATAATTCACCCCTCCACTTT,CASRETGGTSSYNSPLHF
TRBJ2-2,TRBV28,NA,NA,TGTGCCAGCAGTTTTATAACCGGGGAGCTGTTTTTT,CASSFITGELFF
TRBJ1-2,TRBV6-2/TRBV6-3,NA,NA,TGTGCCAGCAGCAGTACAGGGCTCTATGGCTACACCTTC,CASSSTGLYGYTF
TRBJ2-6,TRBV10-3,NA,NA,TGTGCCATCAGTGGCCAGGGGCCCGGGGCCAACGTCCTGACTTTC,CAISGQGPGANVLTF
TRBJ1-1,TRBV11-2,NA,NA,TGTGCCAGCAGCCCTGAACAGGGTAGCACTGAAGCTTTCTTT,CASSPEQGSTEAFF
TRBJ2-7,TRBV5-1,NA,NA,TGCGCCAGCAGCTCACAGGGAAACGAGCAGTACTTC,CASSSQGNEQYF
TRBJ2-1,TRBV7-3,NA,NA,TGTGCCAGCAGCCCTCCGGGGGTAGCGGAGCAGTTCTTC,CASSPPGVAEQFF
TRBJ1-6,TRBV6-6,NA,TRBD1,TGTGCCAGCAGTTTTCAGGGGGAGAAGAATTCACCCCTCCACTTT,CASSFQGEKNSPLHF
TRBJ2-2,TRBV7-3,NA,NA,TGTGCCAGCAGTTTACAGGGAACCGGGGAGCTGTTTTTT,CASSLQGTGELFF
TRBJ1-3,TRBV6-6,NA,TRBD1,TGTGCCAGCAGTTATAGGACAGGGAGAGACACCATATATTTT,CASSYRTGRDTIYF
TRBJ1-2,TRBV6-5,NA,NA,TGTGCCAGCAGGACAGGCAACTATGGCTACACCTTC,CASRTGNYGYTF
TRBJ2-2,TRBV3-1/TRBV3-2,NA,NA,TGTGCCAGCAGCCATTCCACCCCGACAGAGAACACCGGGGAGCTGTTTTTT,CASSHSTPTENTGELFF
TRBJ1-5,TRBV2,few,TRBD1,TGTGCCAGCAGGACAGGGGGTCGCAATCAGCCCCAGCATTTT,CASRTGGRNQPQHF
TRBJ1-1,TRBV7-9,NA,NA,TGTGCCAGCAGCTTCAGGGGTTCGGGCACTGAAGCTTTCTTT,CASSFRGSGTEAFF
TRBJ2-1,TRBV4-1,NA,TRBD2,TGCGCCAGCAGCCAAGATGCGGGAGCCTACAATGAGCAGTTCTTC,CASSQDAGAYNEQFF
TRBJ2-3,TRBV9,once,TRBD1,TGTGCCAGCAGCTTAACTCCAGGGGGAGGCACAGATACGCAGTATTTT,CASSLTPGGGTDTQYF
TRBJ2-7,TRBV4-1,NA,TRBD1,TGCGCCAGCAGCCAAGATCTGCCGGGACAGGGGTCCCACGAGCAGTACTTC,CASSQDLPGQGSHEQYF
TRBJ2-7,TRBV28,NA,NA,TGTGCCAGCAGTTTAGGCGGGGCGATTCAGTACGAGCAGTACTTC,CASSLGGAIQYEQYF
TRBJ1-6,TRBV6-5,NA,TRBD1,TGTGCCAGCAATGGACAGGGGGTGTTGAATTCACCCCTCCACTTT,CASNGQGVLNSPLHF
TRBJ2-7,TRBV7-8,NA,NA,TGTGCCAGCAGCTTAGAGGCGGCCCGCTACGAGCAGTACTTC,CASSLEAARYEQYF
TRBJ2-1,TRBV6-5,NA,NA,TGTGCCAGCAGTCTCAGGGCGAATGAGCAGTTCTTC,CASSLRANEQFF
TRBJ2-2,TRBV5-1,few,NA,TGCGCCAGCAGCTTGACAGGGAAGAACACCGGGGAGCTGTTTTTT,CASSLTGKNTGELFF
TRBJ2-5,TRBV18,NA,NA,TGTGCCAGCTCGCGGGGACAGTGGGAGACCCAGTACTTC,CASSRGQWETQYF
TRBJ2-5,TRBV5-1,NA,TRBD1,TGCGCCAGCAGCTTGGCGGGACAGGGAAGGGCGGAGACCCAGTACTTC,CASSLAGQGRAETQYF